This T cell receptor beta chain is drawn from a study of blood T cell repertoires in COVID-19. Overall study context: The United States, Italy and Spain supplied acute and convalescent COVID-19 samples. Sources were T cells, B-cell-depleted T cells, or PBMCs; the material itself was cDNA or gDNA.

This CDR3 is 14 amino acids long. With 4 bases clipped from V and 2 bases from J, the junction kept 3 bases outside the gene matches. Germline CDR1 is SGHTA and CDR2 is FQGNSA. In the authors' methods: Nucleated cell number was recorded as an estimate derived from reference gene primer amplification. Produced via immunoSEQ multiplex PCR; TCRdb's table is partial and in-frame only. Clone size and V and J calls were adopted from that table, with D and trimming inferred from the DNA. The sample includes fewer than 200,000 clones, 84% of them seen just once. The genes are TRBV7-2 and TRBJ2-5, with 8 nucleotides matching TRBD2. The clonotype comes from a middle-aged man who had recovered from COVID-19. Sequenced material: peripheral blood. In DNA, the CDR3 is TGTGCCAGCAGCTATAGCGGGACACAAGAGACCCAGTACTTC. Its translation: CASSYSGTQETQYF.